Below, 22 T cell receptor beta chains from the same sample are listed, as sequenced in a study of CD8+ T cells in alopecia areata. Investigators isolated RNA and reverse transcribed it into cDNA to act as the sequencing template. Generated by immunoSEQ multiplex PCR, the TCRdb table keeps only in-frame clones and is missing some. The table lists 150,000 to 200,000 clones, about three fifths of them singletons. Sequenced sample: CD4+ T cells sorted from blood. Receptor source: a human donor in good health.

This clone turned up a few times. The chain uses TRBV7-9 and TRBJ1-2, with 12 bases that match TRBD1. The CDR3 has 18 residues. Germline V lookup: CDR1 SEHNR, CDR2 FQNEAQ (reference sequence). The trim removed 8 bases at V and 4 bases at J, leaving 17 bases unmatched. CDR3 sequence: CASLPARDRGRKGYGYTF. Here the CDR3 DNA reads TGTGCCAGCCTCCCCGCTCGGGACAGGGGGCGCAAGGGCTATGGCTACACCTTC.

This clone was counted between two and nine times. The J gene is TRBJ1-5, the V gene TRBV21-1. TRBV21-1 is noted as a pseudogene. The CDR3 contains 15 residues. The CDR3 loop reads CASNQVGGRIQPQHF. The CDR3, as DNA: TGTGCCAGCAACCAGGTCGGGGGGCGCATTCAGCCCCAGCATTTT.

The genes are TRBV4-1 and TRBJ2-1; possible D gene TRBD2, 6 bases. V dropped 3 bases and J dropped 5 bases, with 17 bases sitting between them. The CDR3 covers 16 residues. Germline-derived CDR1 and CDR2 are MGHRA and YSYEKL. The CDR3 here is CASSQRLARQNNEQFF. The CDR3, as DNA: TGCGCCAGCAGCCAGAGGCTAGCGCGCCAAAACAATGAGCAGTTCTTC.

This clone was counted once. The V call is TRBV2, the J call TRBJ2-1; D gene ambiguous. The V end lost 7 bases, the J end lost 9 bases, and 10 bases lay between the germline ends. CDR1 is SNHLY and CDR2 is FYNNEI in the germline V gene. This CDR3 region has 11 residues. The CDR3 spells CASNYYGEQFF. The CDR3 DNA sequence: TGTGCCAGCAATTATTATGGTGAGCAGTTCTTC.

V is TRBV29-1 and J is TRBJ2-7; perhaps TRBD2 as D (6 bases). Trimming left V 4 bases short and J 2 bases short, with 12 bases between. The CDR3 has 13 amino acids. Per the germline V gene, CDR1 is SQVTM and CDR2 is ANQGSEA. The CDR3 DNA follows: TGCAGCGTTGCTCTTAGCGGACCCTACGAGCAGTACTTC. This encodes CSVALSGPYEQYF.

The V call is TRBV5-1, the J call TRBJ2-1; D gene unclear. Germline V gene sequence: CDR1 SGHRS, CDR2 YFSETQ. V lost 2 bases to trimming and J lost 0 bases, with 9 bases between them. The CDR3 contains 15 residues. CDR3 loop: CASSFPRGSYNEQFF. CDR3 nucleotide sequence: TGCGCCAGCAGCTTCCCCCGAGGCTCCTACAATGAGCAGTTCTTC.

This clone has a handful of counts. V usage is TRBV4-1 and J usage is TRBJ2-3, with 11 positions matching TRBD2. The trim removed 1 base at V and 2 bases at J, leaving 8 bases unmatched. The CDR3 has 18 amino acids. Germline CDR1 and CDR2: MGHRA and YSYEKL. CDR3 in amino acids: CASSQGRLAGGPTDTQYF. CDR3 sequence (DNA): TGCGCCAGCAGCCAAGGGCGGCTAGCGGGAGGACCCACAGATACGCAGTATTTT.

V gene TRBV6-5 combines with J gene TRBJ1-2, with D possibly being TRBD1 (6 bases). Trimming pared 6 bases from V and 0 bases from J, leaving 14 bases between. CDR1 is MNHEY and CDR2 is SVGAGI in the germline V gene. The CDR3 is 15 amino acids. CDR3 in amino acids: CASRISGVTNYGYTF. DNA for the CDR3: TGTGCCAGCAGAATATCAGGGGTTACTAACTATGGCTACACCTTC.

This clone was seen a single time. The chain links TRBV6-4 to TRBJ2-3, with a weak D call TRBD2 (6 bases). Looked up from germline, CDR1 is MRHNA and CDR2 is SNTAGT. With 4 bases removed from V and 4 bases from J, the gap between germline ends came to 12 bases. The CDR3 consists of 14 residues. Here the CDR3 reads CASSATGEADTQYF. The CDR3 nucleotides are TGTGCCAGCAGTGCGACGGGAGAGGCAGATACGCAGTATTTT.

The rearrangement links TRBV27 to TRBJ2-7; D may be TRBD1 (5 bases). The CDR3 is made up of 12 amino acids. Trimming took off 3 bases at V and 8 bases at J, with 11 bases between the two ends. The V gene's germline CDR1 is MNHEY and CDR2 SMNVEV (reference sequence). CDR3 loop: CASSFTGIKQYF. The CDR3 DNA follows: TGTGCCAGCAGTTTTACAGGCATCAAGCAGTACTTC.

The count of this clone is one. The chain couples TRBV29-1 to TRBJ2-7; D call uncertain. V lost 6 bases to trimming and J lost 2 bases, with 8 bases between them. The germline gives CDR1 SQVTM, CDR2 ANQGSEA. CDR3 length: 11 amino acids. CDR3 nucleotides: TGCAGCGTCTCTTATGCCTACGAGCAGTACTTC. This codes for CSVSYAYEQYF.

This rearrangement joins TRBV7-2 to TRBJ2-2; D might be TRBD1 or TRBD2, each matching 5 bases. Germline CDR1 and CDR2: SGHTA and FQGNSA. V lost 8 bases and J lost 6, with 16 bases in between. The CDR3 loop spans 14 amino acids. CDR3 loop: CASSRDQSSGELFF. The CDR3, as DNA: TGTGCCAGCTCCCGGGACCAGTCGTCCGGGGAGCTGTTTTTT. Full variable domain (remainder filled in from reference TRBV7-2 and TRBJ2-2): GAGVSQSPSNKVTEKGKDVELRCDPISGHTALYWYRQSLGQGLEFLIYFQGNSAPDKSGLPSDRFSAERTGGSVSTLTIQRTQQEDSAVYLCASSRDQSSGELFFGEGSRLTVL.

This clone was observed a few times. CDR3 DNA: TGTGCCAGCAGCGCGCGGACAGGGGCGAACACCGGGGAGCTGTTTTTT. Encoded protein: CASSARTGANTGELFF. This chain uses TRBV7-2 with TRBJ2-2, with 9 bases that match TRBD1. V trimming: 5 bases; J trimming: 0 bases; junction bases outside the gene matches: 4. The CDR3 runs 16 residues. The germline V gene encodes CDR1 SGHTA and CDR2 FQGNSA. The full variable domain, completed using reference TRBV7-2 and TRBJ2-2, is GAGVSQSPSNKVTEKGKDVELRCDPISGHTALYWYRQSLGQGLEFLIYFQGNSAPDKSGLPSDRFSAERTGGSVSTLTIQRTQQEDSAVYLCASSARTGANTGELFFGEGSRLTVL.

This clone has at least ten counts. The chain recombines TRBV6-6 with TRBJ2-2; unclear D gene. CDR1 and CDR2 (germline): MNHNY, SVGAGI (reference sequence). With 0 bases removed from V and 6 bases from J, the gap between germline ends came to 5 bases. CDR3 size: 13 residues. The DNA for the CDR3 is TGTGCCAGCAGTTACTCGAAAGCCGGGGAGCTGTTTTTT. Translation: CASSYSKAGELFF.

A few counts support this clone. J is TRBJ2-3 and V is TRBV29-1; 7 positions agree with TRBD1. Looked up from germline, CDR1 is SQVTM and CDR2 is ANQGSEA. This CDR3 comprises 15 residues. Trimming cost V 7 bases and J 2 bases; bases outside gene matches: 12. CDR3 coding DNA: TGCAGCGGGGTTAGAAGGGGGCGCAACACAGATACGCAGTATTTT. The encoded protein is CSGVRRGRNTDTQYF.

The rearrangement uses TRBV29-1 and TRBJ2-3; possibly TRBD1 for D (5 bases). The CDR3 contains 12 residues. The germline V gene has CDR1 SQVTM and CDR2 ANQGSEA. The V gene lost 5 bases and the J gene lost 4 bases, with 10 bases spanning the gap. The CDR3 region has the DNA TGCAGCGTTTCGGCAGGGCCAGATACGCAGTATTTT. It specifies CSVSAGPDTQYF.

V is TRBV5-4 and J is TRBJ1-2; D unresolved. Germline assignment: CDR1 SGHNT and CDR2 YYREEE (reference sequence). There are 14 residues in the CDR3. The germline V and J ends were trimmed by 7 bases and 0 bases, with 13 bases remaining between them. This CDR3 reads CASQPGGANYGYTF. In DNA form, the CDR3 reads TGTGCCAGCCAGCCAGGAGGAGCTAACTATGGCTACACCTTC.

V and J are TRBV28 and TRBJ2-1; 8 nucleotides align to TRBD1. Germline CDR1 and CDR2: MDHEN and SYDVKM. Trimming cost V 2 bases and J 2 bases; bases outside gene matches: 8. The CDR3 consists of 17 residues. The CDR3 sequence: CASSLGRGQRTYNEQFF. CDR3 DNA: TGTGCCAGCAGTTTAGGCAGGGGGCAAAGGACCTACAATGAGCAGTTCTTC.

The rearrangement links TRBV6-5 to TRBJ2-6, with a tentative D call TRBD2 (5 bases). CDR3 length: 15 residues. Trimming pared 6 bases from V and 0 bases from J, leaving 9 bases between. Germline CDR1 is MNHEY and CDR2 is SVGAGI. CDR3 sequence reads: CASSRGFSGANVLTF. Here the CDR3 DNA reads TGTGCCAGCAGCCGAGGGTTCTCTGGGGCCAACGTCCTGACTTTC.

V is TRBV25-1 and J is TRBJ2-3; 14 nucleotides match TRBD2. Germline values: CDR1 MGHDK, CDR2 SYGVNS. CDR3 length: 12 residues. V was clipped by 8 bases and J by 11 bases; unmatched bases: 3. CDR3 sequence reads: CASAGLAGGQYF. CDR3 in DNA: TGTGCCAGCGCTGGACTAGCGGGAGGGCAGTATTTT. Using reference TRBV25-1 and TRBJ2-3 for the parts outside the CDR3, the full variable domain is EADIYQTPRYLVIGTGKKITLECSQTMGHDKMYWYQQDPGMELHLIHYSYGVNSTEKGDLSSESTVSRIRTEHFPLTLESARPSHTSQYLCASAGLAGGQYFGPGTRLTVL.

The chain is built from TRBV30 and TRBJ2-7, with D perhaps given as TRBD1 or TRBD2 (5 bases each). Trimming removed 6 bases from V and 4 bases from J, with 16 bases in between. This CDR3 comprises 13 residues. CDR1 and CDR2 from the germline V gene are GTSNPN and SVGIG (reference sequence). DNA for the CDR3: TGTGCCTGCGCCGGGACCCGGGGTTACGAGCAGTACTTC. Its translation: CACAGTRGYEQYF.

This clone turned up a few times. V and J are TRBV7-6 and TRBJ2-7; D not certain. Between the trimmed V and J ends, which lost 2 bases and 0 bases, there was a span of 11 bases. The CDR3 covers 15 residues. Germline assignment: CDR1 SGHVS and CDR2 FNYEAQ. The CDR3 loop reads CASSLRQHSSYEQYF. As DNA, the CDR3 is TGTGCCAGCAGCTTACGGCAGCACAGCTCCTACGAGCAGTACTTC. The full variable domain, its missing parts supplied by reference TRBV7-6 and TRBJ2-7, is GAGVSQSPRYKVTKRGQDVALRCDPISGHVSLYWYRQALGQGPEFLTYFNYEAQQDKSGLPNDRFSAERPEGSISTLTIQRTEQRDSAMYRCASSLRQHSSYEQYFGPGTRLTVT.